These T cell receptor beta chains were read from a single sample in a study of T cell responses to AZD1222 COVID-19 vaccine. Method: immunoSEQ multiplex PCR; TCRdb's copy keeps in-frame clones and lacks some. Here the sample spans over 100,000 clones, 87% being singletons. Sequenced material: peripheral blood, taken on day 0 of AZD1222 vaccination. The receptors were gathered from an adult in good health. The CDR3 runs from the conserved cysteine through the conserved F or W. The order of the fields is CDR3 DNA, CDR3 protein, J gene, V gene, clone size, D gene. The D gene is left open where the match is weak. Clone size is not always given. Where it is, it says once, few, many or a class for expanded clones.

cdr3_nt: TGTGCCAGCAGTGATGGGCGGGGGGTCGAGCAGTACTTC
cdr3_aa: CASSDGRGVEQYF
j_call: TRBJ2-7
v_call: TRBV6-2/TRBV6-3
clone_size: NA
d_call: TRBD2

cdr3_nt: TGTGCCAGCAGTTACTATCCTCGCACTGAAGCTTTCTTT
cdr3_aa: CASSYYPRTEAFF
j_call: TRBJ1-1
v_call: TRBV6-5
clone_size: few
d_call: NA

cdr3_nt: TGTGCCAGCAGCACCCGGGTATTCGGGGAGCTGTTTTTT
cdr3_aa: CASSTRVFGELFF
j_call: TRBJ2-2
v_call: TRBV11-2
clone_size: NA
d_call: NA

cdr3_nt: TGTGCCAGTAGTATAGAGGGCAGGGGTAATCAGCCCCAGCATTTT
cdr3_aa: CASSIEGRGNQPQHF
j_call: TRBJ1-5
v_call: TRBV19
clone_size: NA
d_call: NA

cdr3_nt: TGTGCCAGCAGCTCAGGACCGGGACAGGCGTACACTGAAGCTTTCTTT
cdr3_aa: CASSSGPGQAYTEAFF
j_call: TRBJ1-1
v_call: TRBV7-2
clone_size: NA
d_call: TRBD1

cdr3_nt: TGCGCCAGCAGCTTGGCCCAGTCCCTTAGGACCGGGGAGCTGTTTTTT
cdr3_aa: CASSLAQSLRTGELFF
j_call: TRBJ2-2
v_call: TRBV5-1
clone_size: NA
d_call: NA

cdr3_nt: TGTGCCAGCAGCCTCGGACAGGGGTTCAATTCACCCCTCCACTTT
cdr3_aa: CASSLGQGFNSPLHF
j_call: TRBJ1-6
v_call: TRBV7-2
clone_size: few
d_call: TRBD1

cdr3_nt: TGTGCCAGTAGTGGACTTCATCGAAGAGAGGAAGGGGAGCTGTTTTTT
cdr3_aa: CASSGLHRREEGELFF
j_call: TRBJ2-2
v_call: TRBV19
clone_size: NA
d_call: NA

cdr3_nt: TGCGCCAGCGGCCCTAGCGGGGAGAGCACAGATACGCAGTATTTT
cdr3_aa: CASGPSGESTDTQYF
j_call: TRBJ2-3
v_call: TRBV5-1
clone_size: NA
d_call: TRBD2

cdr3_nt: TGTGCCAGCAGCTTGGGACACAATCAGCCCCAGCATTTT
cdr3_aa: CASSLGHNQPQHF
j_call: TRBJ1-5
v_call: TRBV11-1
clone_size: few
d_call: NA

cdr3_nt: TGTGCCAGCAGCGCGTCCGCCGGGATCCCCAATGAAAAACTGTTTTTT
cdr3_aa: CASSASAGIPNEKLFF
j_call: TRBJ1-4
v_call: TRBV9
clone_size: NA
d_call: NA

cdr3_nt: TGCGCCAGCAGCTTGGGAACAGGGTTGAACACTGAAGCTTTCTTT
cdr3_aa: CASSLGTGLNTEAFF
j_call: TRBJ1-1
v_call: TRBV5-1
clone_size: NA
d_call: NA

cdr3_nt: TGTGCCTGGAGTGGGGCAGCTCATGGCTACACCTTC
cdr3_aa: CAWSGAAHGYTF
j_call: TRBJ1-2
v_call: TRBV30
clone_size: NA
d_call: NA

cdr3_nt: TGTGCCAGCAGTTACTCGATTAATCGGGGGGGCAGTGAGCAGTTCTTC
cdr3_aa: CASSYSINRGGSEQFF
j_call: TRBJ2-1
v_call: TRBV6-5
clone_size: NA
d_call: TRBD2

cdr3_nt: TGTGCCAGCAGTTACGAGTTTAGCGACAGGAGAAATGAAGCTTTCTTT
cdr3_aa: CASSYEFSDRRNEAFF
j_call: TRBJ1-1
v_call: TRBV6-5
clone_size: NA
d_call: NA

cdr3_nt: TGTGCCAGCAGCGCCCGGGCGTCAGGTCCTGAAGCTTTCTTT
cdr3_aa: CASSARASGPEAFF
j_call: TRBJ1-1
v_call: TRBV9
clone_size: NA
d_call: NA

cdr3_nt: TGTGCCTGGACCCCCCCTGGGGGGGAGGGTGAAAAACTGTTTTTT
cdr3_aa: CAWTPPGGEGEKLFF
j_call: TRBJ1-4
v_call: TRBV30
clone_size: NA
d_call: NA

cdr3_nt: TGTGCCAGCCCTACCGGGACACCCCACAATGAGCAGTTCTTC
cdr3_aa: CASPTGTPHNEQFF
j_call: TRBJ2-1
v_call: TRBV9
clone_size: NA
d_call: NA

cdr3_nt: TGTGCCAGCAGCTTAGGCGGGGGTTGGACCGGGGAGCTGTTTTTT
cdr3_aa: CASSLGGGWTGELFF
j_call: TRBJ2-2
v_call: TRBV7-9
clone_size: NA
d_call: TRBD2

cdr3_nt: TGTGCCAGCAGTCGCTCGAGGAGTGAAGCTTTCTTT
cdr3_aa: CASSRSRSEAFF
j_call: TRBJ1-1
v_call: TRBV6-5
clone_size: few
d_call: NA

cdr3_nt: TGTGCCAGCAGCCTTGGGGGGACAGGGGGCGAAAAACTGTTTTTT
cdr3_aa: CASSLGGTGGEKLFF
j_call: TRBJ1-4
v_call: TRBV13
clone_size: NA
d_call: TRBD1

cdr3_nt: TGCGCCAGCAGCTTGCAGGGGGCCCGGGGGAATGAGCAGTTCTTC
cdr3_aa: CASSLQGARGNEQFF
j_call: TRBJ2-1
v_call: TRBV5-1
clone_size: few
d_call: TRBD1

cdr3_nt: TGTGCCAGCAGTTCGGGGCGGAATAATTCACCCCTCCACTTT
cdr3_aa: CASSSGRNNSPLHF
j_call: TRBJ1-6
v_call: TRBV6-2/TRBV6-3
clone_size: NA
d_call: NA

cdr3_nt: TGCGCCAGCAGCCAAACCGACTCCGCTGGAAACACCATATATTTT
cdr3_aa: CASSQTDSAGNTIYF
j_call: TRBJ1-3
v_call: TRBV4-1
clone_size: NA
d_call: NA

cdr3_nt: TGTGCCAGCAGTTTGACCATCCAGGGGGCGCGGGGCTACACCTTC
cdr3_aa: CASSLTIQGARGYTF
j_call: TRBJ1-2
v_call: TRBV28
clone_size: few
d_call: TRBD1

cdr3_nt: TGTGCCACGACAGATGCTAACTATGGCTACACCTTC
cdr3_aa: CATTDANYGYTF
j_call: TRBJ1-2
v_call: TRBV10-3
clone_size: NA
d_call: NA

cdr3_nt: TGTGCCAGCTCACCCCGCACAGATACGCAGTATTTT
cdr3_aa: CASSPRTDTQYF
j_call: TRBJ2-3
v_call: TRBV18
clone_size: NA
d_call: NA

cdr3_nt: TGTGCCAGCAGTTACTCAGGCAGGGGAACTGAAGCTTTCTTT
cdr3_aa: CASSYSGRGTEAFF
j_call: TRBJ1-1
v_call: TRBV6-5
clone_size: NA
d_call: NA

cdr3_nt: TGCAGTGCTAGTAGCCAGCGGGTTTACCAAGAGACCCAGTACTTC
cdr3_aa: CSASSQRVYQETQYF
j_call: TRBJ2-5
v_call: TRBV20-1
clone_size: NA
d_call: NA

cdr3_nt: TGTGCCAGCAGTTTCGGGACAGGAGGTCTAGGGCAGTACTTC
cdr3_aa: CASSFGTGGLGQYF
j_call: TRBJ2-7
v_call: TRBV27
clone_size: NA
d_call: TRBD1

cdr3_nt: NA
cdr3_aa: CVRSFGSGLTSGRAPAKNIQYF
j_call: TRBJ2-4
v_call: TRBV7-5
clone_size: NA
d_call: NA

cdr3_nt: TGCGCCAGCAGCTTGGATAGCAATCAGCCCCAGCATTTT
cdr3_aa: CASSLDSNQPQHF
j_call: TRBJ1-5
v_call: TRBV5-1
clone_size: NA
d_call: NA

cdr3_nt: TGTGCCAGCACAGGGGGATATGGTCAGCCCCAGCATTTT
cdr3_aa: CASTGGYGQPQHF
j_call: TRBJ1-5
v_call: TRBV6-6
clone_size: NA
d_call: TRBD1

cdr3_nt: TGTGCCAGCAGCTCCGGGACGGACAATAATGAAAAACTGTTTTTT
cdr3_aa: CASSSGTDNNEKLFF
j_call: TRBJ1-4
v_call: TRBV5-4
clone_size: NA
d_call: NA

cdr3_nt: TGTGCCAGCAGTTTATTGCGAGGCTATGGCTACACCTTC
cdr3_aa: CASSLLRGYGYTF
j_call: TRBJ1-2
v_call: TRBV28
clone_size: NA
d_call: NA

cdr3_nt: TGTGCCAGCTCTCCCGTGGATGGTGGCACTGAAGCTTTCTTT
cdr3_aa: CASSPVDGGTEAFF
j_call: TRBJ1-1
v_call: TRBV18
clone_size: NA
d_call: NA

cdr3_nt: TGTGCCAGCAGTTTCGGGGGCGCCAATAATTCACCCCTCCACTTT
cdr3_aa: CASSFGGANNSPLHF
j_call: TRBJ1-6
v_call: TRBV27
clone_size: NA
d_call: NA

cdr3_nt: TGTGCCAGCAGTCCCCCTCATCAGCCCCAGCATTTT
cdr3_aa: CASSPPHQPQHF
j_call: TRBJ1-5
v_call: TRBV28
clone_size: NA
d_call: NA

cdr3_nt: TGTGCCAGCAGTTTTACAGGGGACACTGAAGCTTTCTTT
cdr3_aa: CASSFTGDTEAFF
j_call: TRBJ1-1
v_call: TRBV7-2
clone_size: NA
d_call: TRBD1

cdr3_nt: TGTGCCAGCAGACTCGCGGGGGGGAGGGGTGAGAAACTGTTTTTT
cdr3_aa: CASRLAGGRGEKLFF
j_call: TRBJ1-4
v_call: TRBV6-5
clone_size: NA
d_call: NA